The text below deals with one T cell receptor beta chain. Its antigen is not known. This entry is derived from a study of shared clonotypes between healthy human individuals. The V end lost 3 bases, the J end lost 5 bases, and 20 bases lay between the germline ends. This CDR3 spans 16 amino acids. Germline V gene lookup returns CDR1 SGHRS and CDR2 YFSETQ. The donors were adults (healthy and HIV-negative) with no recent acute infections or vaccinations. Caucasian adults residing in Nashville, Tennessee made up all the donors. Whole-study results and caveats: Although depth was large, rarefaction showed that sequencing of the sorted subsets was incomplete.

Produced via immunoSEQ multiplex PCR; TCRdb's table is partial and in-frame only. The table lists roughly 1,600,000 clones, approximately 98.5% of them singletons, with 0.36% in the top ten. Source material: naive CD4+ T cells sorted from blood. As to subset: CD45RA+ positively selected. The rearrangement links TRBV5-1 to TRBJ2-5; D could derive from TRBD1 or TRBD2 (5 bases each). The clonotype was recovered from a man under 40 in good health. The DNA of the CDR3 is TGCGCCAGCAGCTGGGGGTCAGGGTCTGTTATGGAGACCCAGTACTTC. It specifies CASSWGSGSVMETQYF.